These T cell receptor beta chains were read from a single sample in a study of PD-1 blockade in classical Hodgkin lymphoma. Assay: immunoSEQ multiplex PCR; the TCRdb copy retains only in-frame clones and omits some. The sample lists 20,000 to 25,000 clones, 77% occurring once. This specimen was peripheral blood mononuclear cells (PBMCs), taken before the second cycle of nivolumab. All receptors come from a human donor with classical Hodgkin lymphoma. Both conserved end residues are part of each CDR3. Fields, in order: D gene, V gene, J gene, clone size, CDR3 DNA, CDR3 protein. A D gene is named only where the DNA matches it firmly. Only part of the rows carry a size: once, few, many, or a class if the clone is expanded.

NA	TRBV30	TRBJ1-4	once	TGTGCCGCCAGGGTGGGTAATGAAAAACTGTTTTTT	CAARVGNEKLFF
TRBD1	TRBV7-8	TRBJ2-7	NA	TGTGCCAGCAGCTTAGCCCCGGGACAGGGGAGTTACGAGCAGTACTTC	CASSLAPGQGSYEQYF
NA	TRBV11-2	TRBJ2-1	NA	TGTGCCAGCAGCTTAGTCAATGAGCAGTTCTTC	CASSLVNEQFF
TRBD2	TRBV7-2	TRBJ2-3	NA	TGTGCCAGCAGCTTCTCCCGACTAGCGGGGACCACAGATACGCAGTATTTT	CASSFSRLAGTTDTQYF
NA	TRBV5-4	TRBJ1-2	NA	TGTGCCAGCAGCTTGGTCGGGGGCCTCTATGGCTACACCTTC	CASSLVGGLYGYTF
NA	TRBV5-1	TRBJ2-1	NA	TGCGCCAGCAGAGCAGGGGCTAATGAGCAGTTCTTC	CASRAGANEQFF
TRBD1	TRBV29-1	TRBJ2-5	NA	TGCAGCGTTGAAGGGACAGGTCAAGAGACCCAGTACTTC	CSVEGTGQETQYF
NA	TRBV11-3	TRBJ2-1	NA	TGTGCCAGCAGCTTAGATGCAGGGTACAATGAGCAGTTCTTC	CASSLDAGYNEQFF
NA	TRBV7-9	TRBJ2-5	NA	TGTGCCAGCAGCTTAGCTTTTCAGGGTGAGACCCAGTACTTC	CASSLAFQGETQYF
NA	TRBV7-9	TRBJ1-2	NA	TGTGCCAGCAGATCTTTTCTCATTCAGCATGGCTACACCTTC	CASRSFLIQHGYTF
NA	TRBV2	TRBJ2-4	NA	TGTGCCAGCAGTGACGGGGGTACAGGCCGGGGGAGTCCGTACATTCAGTACTTC	CASSDGGTGRGSPYIQYF
TRBD2	TRBV2	TRBJ2-7	NA	TGTGCCAGCCTTCCTAGACTAGCGGGAGGGGGCGAGCAGTACTTC	CASLPRLAGGGEQYF
NA	TRBV27	TRBJ2-2	NA	TGTGCCAGCAGTTTCAGGGGCTCACCCACCGGGGAGCTGTTTTTT	CASSFRGSPTGELFF
TRBD1	TRBV11-2	TRBJ2-5	NA	TGTGCCAGCAGCCGACTACAGGGGTGGGAGACCCAGTACTTC	CASSRLQGWETQYF
TRBD2	TRBV29-1	TRBJ2-1	NA	TGCAGCGCCGGGACTAGCGGGAGCTCCTACAATGAGCAGTTCTTC	CSAGTSGSSYNEQFF
NA	TRBV7-3	TRBJ2-2	few	TGTGCCAGCAGCCTCGCAGCGCGCGGGGACACCGGGGAGCTGTTTTTT	CASSLAARGDTGELFF
NA	TRBV9	TRBJ2-1	NA	TGTGCCAGCAGCCTCTCCCCTTGGGTCTACAATGAGCAGTTCTTC	CASSLSPWVYNEQFF
TRBD2	TRBV7-2	TRBJ2-1	NA	TGTGCCAGCAGCCTATTAGCGGGGATCTCCTACAATGAGCAGTTCTTC	CASSLLAGISYNEQFF
NA	TRBV19	TRBJ2-5	NA	TGTGCCAGTAGTATCAGTCACCAGCGGCAAGAGACCCAGTACTTC	CASSISHQRQETQYF
NA	TRBV10-3	TRBJ1-2	NA	TGTGCCATCAGTGAGACGCCCGGGATCCTATATGGCTACACCTTC	CAISETPGILYGYTF
TRBD1	TRBV7-8	TRBJ1-1	NA	TGTGCCAGCAGCTTAGGGGACAGGGGCACTGAAGCTTTCTTT	CASSLGDRGTEAFF
TRBD1	TRBV6-6	TRBJ1-6	NA	TGTGCCAGCAGCCGCGAACGTGACAGGGCTTCACCCCTCCACTTT	CASSRERDRASPLHF
NA	TRBV19	TRBJ2-1	NA	TGTGCCAGTTCGGGGGACAATGAGCAGTTCTTC	CASSGDNEQFF
TRBD1	TRBV4-1	TRBJ1-3	few	TGCGCCAGCAGCCAAGATGAACAGGGGGCCTTCTCTGGAAACACCATATATTTT	CASSQDEQGAFSGNTIYF
NA	TRBV6-1	TRBJ2-1	NA	TGTGCCAGCAGTGACTGGTCAGGGTGGGCTGAGCAGTTCTTC	CASSDWSGWAEQFF
NA	TRBV30	TRBJ2-1	once	TGTGCCTGCCGGGCTCGAAACAATGAGCAGTTCTTC	CACRARNNEQFF
TRBD1	TRBV28	TRBJ1-1	NA	TGTGCCAGCAATGAACCGACCGGGACAGGGGGCGATAGGGATGAAGCTTTCTTT	CASNEPTGTGGDRDEAFF
NA	TRBV5-4	TRBJ1-1	NA	TGTGCCAGCAGCCCCGAAGCAGGGAGGTCGAACACTGAAGCTTTCTTT	CASSPEAGRSNTEAFF
TRBD2	TRBV9	TRBJ2-3	NA	TGTGCCAGCAGCGTAGTTTTCGGGCGGGAGGTTCGGACGCAGTATTTT	CASSVVFGREVRTQYF
TRBD1	TRBV7-6	TRBJ1-6	NA	TGTGCCAGCAGCTTACAGGGGGCTGGGTCACCCCTCCACTTT	CASSLQGAGSPLHF
NA	TRBV7-9	TRBJ1-3	once	TGTGCCAGCAGCCCCTCATCTGGAAACACCATATATTTT	CASSPSSGNTIYF
NA	TRBV5-4	TRBJ1-1	NA	TGTGCCAGCAGCTTGGTGGCGGCAACTGAAGCTTTCTTT	CASSLVAATEAFF
TRBD2	TRBV6-6	TRBJ2-3	few	TGTGCCAGCAGTTTTGGAACGGGGGGATACACAGATACGCAGTATTTT	CASSFGTGGYTDTQYF
TRBD1	TRBV19	TRBJ2-3	NA	TGTGCCAGTAGTGCCGGGACAGGGGCCCCAATTACGCAGTATTTT	CASSAGTGAPITQYF
TRBD1	TRBV27	TRBJ2-7	NA	TGTGCCAGCAGTTCCCACCCGACAGGGATTTCCTCCTACGAGCAGTACTTC	CASSSHPTGISSYEQYF
TRBD1	TRBV6-1	TRBJ1-5	NA	TGTGCCAGCAGTGTAGGAGACAGGGGAAAGCCCCAGCATTTT	CASSVGDRGKPQHF
NA	TRBV6-5	TRBJ1-1	NA	TGTGCCAGCAGTTACTTTCGGACAAGAACTGAAGCTTTCTTT	CASSYFRTRTEAFF
NA	TRBV29-1	TRBJ1-1	NA	TGCAGCGGCGAGGGAGTGACACTGGGCGAAGCTTTCTTT	CSGEGVTLGEAFF
NA	TRBV7-2	TRBJ2-7	NA	TGTGCCAGCAGCTTCCTTTTGGGAGAATCCTACGAGCAGTACTTC	CASSFLLGESYEQYF
NA	TRBV19	TRBJ1-1	NA	TGTGCCAGTAGTATAGAGGGGGACTTGGTGAACACTGAAGCTTTCTTT	CASSIEGDLVNTEAFF
NA	TRBV5-1	TRBJ2-7	few	TGCGCCAGCAGCTTGGGTCAGTACGAGCAGTACTTC	CASSLGQYEQYF
NA	TRBV27	TRBJ2-4	NA	TGTGCCAGCAGTTTAATCGGAGGCAAAAACATTCAGTACTTC	CASSLIGGKNIQYF
NA	TRBV13	TRBJ2-7	few	TGTGCCAGCAGCTTCATCAGAGTCAGCGAGCAGTACTTC	CASSFIRVSEQYF
TRBD1	TRBV5-1	TRBJ1-2	NA	TGCGCCAGCAGCTCCGGGACAGGGAATGGCTACACCTTC	CASSSGTGNGYTF
NA	TRBV29-1	TRBJ2-3	NA	TGCAGCGTTGAAGCGGGAATCACAGATACGCAGTATTTT	CSVEAGITDTQYF
NA	TRBV6-1	TRBJ1-2	NA	TGTGCCAGCAGTGAAGACGTTAACTATGGCTACACCTTC	CASSEDVNYGYTF
NA	TRBV6-5	TRBJ1-5	few	TGTGCCAGCAGACTATTTACAGGTAGCAATCAGCCCCAGCATTTT	CASRLFTGSNQPQHF
NA	TRBV25-1	TRBJ2-7	NA	TGTGCCAGCAGTGAATTAGGGGGACGGCAGTACTTC	CASSELGGRQYF
NA	TRBV5-1	TRBJ2-1	NA	TGCGCCAGCGGCGATACTCGGGATGAGCAGTTCTTC	CASGDTRDEQFF
TRBD1	TRBV19	TRBJ1-1	NA	TGTGCCAGTAGTAAGCCACCGGGACAGGGAACCGGGGCTTTCTTT	CASSKPPGQGTGAFF
NA	TRBV7-9	TRBJ1-4	NA	TGTGCCAGCAGGGCGGACGGTATTAATGAAAAACTGTTTTTT	CASRADGINEKLFF
NA	TRBV18	TRBJ2-7	NA	TGTGCCAGCTCTGACTCCCCGATCTACGAGCAGTACTTC	CASSDSPIYEQYF
TRBD2	TRBV5-1	TRBJ2-1	NA	TGCGCCAGTAGAGCCGGGACTAGCGGGGGGGCCAATGAGCAGTTCTTC	CASRAGTSGGANEQFF
NA	TRBV19	TRBJ1-1	NA	TGTGCCAGTAGTATAAGGGGTCTGAACACTGAAGCTTTCTTT	CASSIRGLNTEAFF